This passage covers 10 T cell receptor beta chains from one sample sequenced in a study of T-cell memory formation after mild COVID-19 (dated by TCRdb to the early 2020s). Library preparation used 5' RACE. TCRdb records Illumina NovaSeq 6000 as the sequencer. The raw public data were reprocessed by TCRdb itself: fastp quality trimming at Q25, MiXCR clonotype calling, in-frame beta chains only. Rows are combined by CDR3 protein, so each entry shows the most common genes and DNA. In all, the sample holds about 320,000 distinct CDR3 sequences, and over 11% of those were seen once. Of the sample, about 21% falls within the top ten clones. The sequencing sample was made of PBMCs or a T cell subset sorted from them (not recorded which). The receptors were gathered from a man aged 18 to 29 who had mild COVID-19 (a few samples of this study predate the infection). The sample titles of this study are shuffled in the database, so cell type and time point are left out; the donor was told from shared clones.

CDR3 sequence: CASSSELNTEAFF. The CDR3 coding sequence is TGTGCCAGCAGCTCCGAGTTGAACACTGAAGCTTTCTTT. The genes are TRBV7-3 and TRBJ1-1; D is unresolved. Germline CDR1 reads SGHTA; CDR2 reads FQGTGA. Between the trimmed V and J ends, which lost 4 bases and 0 bases, there was a span of 6 bases. This CDR3 contains 13 residues.

This clonotype was picked up many times. The chain links TRBV6-5 to TRBJ2-1; D is ambiguous. The germline gives CDR1 MNHEY, CDR2 SVGAGI. V was clipped by 5 bases and J by 0 bases, with 5 bases between them. This CDR3 has 13 amino acids. CDR3 residues: CASSPVSYNEQFF. CDR3 sequence (DNA): TGTGCCAGCAGTCCCGTCTCCTACAATGAGCAGTTCTTC.

This chain connects TRBV6-5 to TRBJ1-2, with D perhaps TRBD1 (6 bases). CDR1 and CDR2 from the germline V gene are MNHEY and SVGAGI. The CDR3 is made up of 13 amino acids. The V end was cut by 6 bases, the J end by 7 bases, with 15 bases between. Here the CDR3 reads CASRRGGGRGYTF. CDR3 coding DNA: TGTGCCAGCAGGCGGGGCGGGGGCCGTGGCTACACCTTC.

The table lists this clonotype with a few counts. The CDR3 sequence is CASSRGESYEQYV. The CDR3 DNA is TGTGCCAGCAGTAGAGGGGAATCCTACGAGCAGTACGTC. This chain uses TRBV6-2 or TRBV6-3 with TRBJ2-7, with D tentatively TRBD1 or TRBD2 (5 bases each). Germline CDR1 MNHEY, CDR2 SVGEGT. The CDR3 covers 13 residues. The germline V and J ends were trimmed by 5 bases and 1 base, with 9 bases remaining between them.

This clonotype was observed at least ten times. CDR3 in DNA: TGCGCCAGCAGCCCAGTCCGACAGGGTCCCTCCTACGAGCAGTACTTC. Its protein product is CASSPVRQGPSYEQYF. The gene calls are TRBV5-1 and TRBJ2-7, with 7 bases aligning to TRBD1. V dropped 4 bases and J dropped 0; count of bases not matched to a gene: 10. The CDR3 contains 16 residues. Germline V CDR1 and CDR2: SGHRS, YFSETQ.

This clonotype came up many times. This chain connects TRBV12-3 or TRBV12-4 to TRBJ1-1, with D maybe TRBD1 (6 bases). Trimming left V 6 bases short and J 3 bases short, with 14 bases between. The CDR3 is made up of 14 amino acids. CDR3 protein: CASRPGTPYTEAFF. The CDR3 DNA follows: TGTGCCAGCAGACCCGGGACACCTTACACTGAAGCTTTCTTT.

This chain links TRBV24-1 with TRBJ1-5, with 11 bases aligning to TRBD1. The CDR3 extends over 14 amino acids. J lost 3 bases, V lost 9 bases, and 3 bases had no gene match. CDR1 is KGHDR and CDR2 is SFDVKD in the germline V gene. The CDR3 reads CATGGQGDNQPQHF. The DNA of the CDR3 is TGTGCCACCGGGGGACAGGGGGACAATCAGCCCCAGCATTTT.

The table lists this clonotype with a few counts. The chain combines TRBV19 with TRBJ2-7; D remains unclear. Germline V lookup: CDR1 LNHDA, CDR2 SQIVND (reference sequence). V dropped 2 bases and J dropped 3 bases, with 8 bases sitting between them. CDR3 length equals 13 residues. CDR3 loop: CASSIQSGYEQYF. CDR3 DNA: TGTGCCAGTAGTATACAGTCCGGCTACGAGCAGTACTTC.

This clonotype showed up just a few times. The gene calls are TRBV7-2 and TRBJ2-7; tentatively, D is TRBD2 (5 bases). V was pared by 5 bases and J by 7 bases, with 12 bases between. Germline lookup yields CDR1 SGHTA and CDR2 FQGNSA. The CDR3 totals 12 residues. The CDR3, as DNA: TGTGCCAGCAGCCTGCGGCCGGGGGAGCAGTACTTC. Translation: CASSLRPGEQYF. Full variable domain (outside the CDR3, taken from reference TRBV7-2 and TRBJ2-7): GAGVSQSPSNKVTEKGKDVELRCDPISGHTALYWYRQSLGQGLEFLIYFQGNSAPDKSGLPSDRFSAERTGGSVSTLTIQRTQQEDSAVYLCASSLRPGEQYFGPGTRLTVT.

This clonotype was detected a few times. The chain has TRBV4-3 and TRBJ2-1; D may be TRBD1 (6 bases). The CDR3 has 13 amino acids. V was cut by 1 base and J by 9 bases, with 10 bases left in between. Looked up from germline, CDR1 is LGHNA and CDR2 is YSLEER. The CDR3 loop reads CASSQVRDTEQFF. In DNA, the CDR3 is TGCGCCAGCAGCCAAGTTAGGGACACTGAGCAGTTCTTC.